Following are 5 T cell receptor beta chains from one sample sequenced in a study of shared clonotypes between healthy human individuals. Assay: immunoSEQ multiplex PCR; the TCRdb copy retains only in-frame clones and omits some. The table shows 2 million to 3 million clones, with 80% to 95% occurring only once. Sequenced input: naive CD4+ T cells from PBMCs. Subset meaning: CD45RA+ positively selected. The receptors here all came from a man aged 18 to 30 in good health. Some clones in this sample may be carry-over from other donors' samples.

This clone appeared once. The chain's CDR3 is CASSLRGPRSGTQYF. DNA of the CDR3: TGTGCCAGCAGCCTAAGGGGCCCCCGCTCGGGTACGCAGTATTTT. The chain couples TRBV5-4 to TRBJ2-3; the D gene is possibly TRBD1 (5 bases). V was cut by 4 bases and J by 8 bases, with 20 bases left in between. CDR3 length: 15 residues. Germline CDR1 and CDR2: SGHNT and YYREEE (reference sequence).

The V call is TRBV6-5, the J call TRBJ1-2, with D unresolved. Germline loops: CDR1 MNHEY, CDR2 SVGAGI. This CDR3 has 15 residues. V was trimmed by 2 bases and J by 4 bases, leaving 14 bases between them. The DNA for the CDR3 is TGTGCCAGCAGTTACGAGGGAGCCACGGGCTATGGCTACACCTTC. It yields the protein CASSYEGATGYGYTF.

CDR3 sequence: CASSEYGRAYNEQFF. CDR3 nucleotides: TGTGCCAGCAGTGAGTATGGGAGAGCCTACAATGAGCAGTTCTTC. The V gene is TRBV2, the J gene TRBJ2-1; weak D call: TRBD2 (5 bases). Trimming removed 3 bases from V and 2 bases from J, with 11 bases in between. The germline gives CDR1 SNHLY, CDR2 FYNNEI. The CDR3 length is 15 residues.

This clone is a singleton in its sample. The chain combines TRBV6-6 with TRBJ1-1; 10 bases match TRBD1. Germline CDR1 reads MNHNY; CDR2 reads SVGAGI (reference sequence). The V segment lost 10 bases and the J segment 4 bases; nucleotides outside the gene matches: 9. The CDR3 runs to 14 residues. The CDR3 protein is CATKDRGQSTEAFF. The CDR3 nucleotides are TGTGCCACAAAAGACAGGGGGCAAAGCACTGAAGCTTTCTTT.

This clone was recorded only once. This sequence joins TRBV28 and TRBJ1-5; 9 bases fit TRBD1. Trimming at V came to 6 bases and at J to 6 bases, leaving 6 bases not matched to a gene. The CDR3 sequence is 14 residues long. From germline, CDR1 is MDHEN and CDR2 SYDVKM. The CDR3 nucleotides are TGTGCCAGCAGGCGGGACAGGGAAGGTCAGCCCCAGCATTTT. Translating gives CASRRDREGQPQHF.